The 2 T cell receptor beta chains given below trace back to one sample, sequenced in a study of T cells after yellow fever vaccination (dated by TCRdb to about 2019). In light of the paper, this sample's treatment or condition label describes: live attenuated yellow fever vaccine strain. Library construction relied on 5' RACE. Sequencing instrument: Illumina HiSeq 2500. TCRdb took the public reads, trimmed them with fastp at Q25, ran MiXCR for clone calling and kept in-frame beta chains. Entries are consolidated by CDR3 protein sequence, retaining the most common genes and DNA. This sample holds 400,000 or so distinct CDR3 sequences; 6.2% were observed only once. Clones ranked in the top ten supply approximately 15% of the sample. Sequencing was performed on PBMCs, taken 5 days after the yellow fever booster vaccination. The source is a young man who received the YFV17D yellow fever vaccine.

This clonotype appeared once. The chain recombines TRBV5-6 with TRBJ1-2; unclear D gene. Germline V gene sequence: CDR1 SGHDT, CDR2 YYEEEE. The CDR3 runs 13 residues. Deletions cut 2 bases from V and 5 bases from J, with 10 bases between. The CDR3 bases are TGTGCCAGCAGCTTAGTGACGGCATATGGCTACACCTTC. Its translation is CASSLVTAYGYTF.

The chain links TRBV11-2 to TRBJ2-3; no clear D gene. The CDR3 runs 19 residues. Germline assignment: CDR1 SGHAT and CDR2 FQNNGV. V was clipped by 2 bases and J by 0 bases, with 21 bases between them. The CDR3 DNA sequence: TGTGCCAGCAGCTTATCTTATGGGGTCGGTAAAATCAGCACAGATACGCAGTATTTT. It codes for CASSLSYGVGKISTDTQYF.